This T cell receptor (beta chain) emerged from a study of cytomegalovirus exposure and HLA in healthy donors. Across the whole study: Among 398 genotyped donors, roughly 80% fell in the Caucasian-associated ancestry cluster.

On this clone: Its specificity is unknown. An end of the junction differs from the germline gene, which may be a read error.

Findings and caveats of the study: Reports described diagnosis of cytomegalovirus status by the classifier as highly specific and sensitive. Per a prior analysis, the majority of TCR beta V segments were productive roughly 87% or roughly 30% of the time.

60 Vbeta and 13 Jbeta primers were used in PCR. Repertoires were generated with immunoSEQ multiplex PCR, while TCRdb's copy carries only in-frame clones and drops some. Among about 170,000 clones listed, about 85% were seen once. Germline V lookup: CDR1 SEHNR, CDR2 FQNEAQ (reference sequence). This CDR3 region has 12 residues. The specimen sequenced was PBMCs. The clonotype comes from a boy aged 2 to 10 in good health and CMV-seronegative. This sequence joins TRBV7-9 and TRBJ1-2; no firm D call. CDR3 sequence (DNA): TGTTCCAGCAGCTTAAGCAACTATGGCTACACCTTC. This sequence encodes CSSSLSNYGYTF.